These 14 T cell receptor beta chains share one sample of origin, sequenced in a study of shared clonotypes between healthy human individuals. Assay used: immunoSEQ multiplex PCR; TCRdb lists only in-frame clones, some missing. The sample has a few million clones, approximately 96% seen once. The sequencing sample was made of naive CD4+ T cells sorted from blood. Described subset: CD45RA+ positively selected. These TCRs come from a man younger than 35 in good health.

The gene calls are TRBV7-9 and TRBJ1-2; no clear D gene. This CDR3 contains 16 residues. The germline V gene encodes CDR1 SEHNR and CDR2 FQNEAQ (reference sequence). The CDR3 reads CVLSTSTSTSISGYTF. In DNA form, the CDR3 reads TGTGTCTTATCAACGTCAACAAGCACCTCTATTTCTGGCTACACCTTC.

This clone has just one count. V and J are TRBV5-4 and TRBJ2-4; 7 bases match TRBD2. Germline V gene lookup returns CDR1 SGHNT and CDR2 YYREEE (reference sequence). The CDR3 covers 13 residues. Trimming removed 1 base from V and 7 bases from J; junction bases left unmatched: 2. Here the CDR3 DNA reads TGTGCCAGCAGCTTGTTGGGGGGGAACATTCAGTACTTC. As protein: CASSLLGGNIQYF.

The rearrangement joins TRBV9 to TRBJ2-2, with D hard to call. Germline assignment: CDR1 SGDLS and CDR2 YYNGEE. The V gene lost 5 bases and the J gene lost 0 bases, with 8 bases spanning the gap. CDR3 size: 14 residues. The DNA of the CDR3 is TGTGCCAGCAGTGGAAGGGCGAACACCGGGGAGCTGTTTTTT. Protein: CASSGRANTGELFF. Looking up the rest from reference TRBV9 and TRBJ2-2 gives the full variable domain: DSGVTQTPKHLITATGQRVTLRCSPRSGDLSVYWYQQSLDQGLQFLIQYYNGEERAKGNILERFSAQQFPDLHSELNLSSLELGDSALYFCASSGRANTGELFFGEGSRLTVL.

J is TRBJ2-4 and V is TRBV11-2, with 7 bases aligning to TRBD1. The J segment lost 0 bases and the V segment lost 1 base, leaving 6 bases of the junction unmatched. CDR1 is SGHAT, CDR2 FQNNGV, per germline. The CDR3 runs 17 residues. CDR3 region: CASSLVGDRGAKNIQYF. CDR3 sequence (DNA): TGTGCCAGCAGCTTAGTGGGGGACAGAGGAGCCAAAAACATTCAGTACTTC.

A word on this clone: Other DNA sequences in the same sample also yield this CDR3. V gene TRBV5-1 combines with J gene TRBJ2-7; a weak D match, TRBD1 (5 bases). V was clipped by 0 bases and J by 2 bases, with 9 bases between them. The CDR3 has 14 amino acids. Germline-derived CDR1 and CDR2 are SGHRS and YFSETQ. Here the CDR3 DNA reads TGCGCCAGCAGCTTGGATGGGGCCCCCTACGAGCAGTACTTC. It encodes CASSLDGAPYEQYF.

This clone is a singleton in its sample. In nucleotides, the CDR3 is TGTGCCAGCAGCTTAGATTCCCGGGGCTCGCTAGCCAAAAACATTCAGTACTTC. It is translated as CASSLDSRGSLAKNIQYF. This sequence joins TRBV11-2 and TRBJ2-4; D could derive from TRBD1 or TRBD2 (5 bases each). Trimming shortened V by 0 bases and J by 0 bases, and 15 bases separated the two germline ends. The CDR3 is 18 residues long. CDR1 and CDR2 from the germline V gene are SGHAT and FQNNGV.

A single count supports this clone. The chain has TRBV28 and TRBJ2-1; 10 bases align to TRBD2. J gave up 4 bases and V 5 bases, and 8 bases lay outside the gene matches. CDR3 length: 16 residues. Germline assignment: CDR1 MDHEN and CDR2 SYDVKM. CDR3 nucleotide sequence: TGTGCCAGCAGTCCTCTTAGCGGGGGGTTTTACAATGAGCAGTTCTTC. As protein: CASSPLSGGFYNEQFF. Combining the CDR3 with reference TRBV28 and TRBJ2-1 gives the whole variable domain DVKVTQSSRYLVKRTGEKVFLECVQDMDHENMFWYRQDPGLGLRLIYFSYDVKMKEKGDIPEGYSVSREKKERFSLILESASTNQTSMYLCASSPLSGGFYNEQFFGPGTRLTVL.

This chain joins TRBV28 and TRBJ1-1; 8 positions agree with TRBD1. Losses at the gene ends were 4 bases for V and 1 base for J; bases not matched to a gene: 2. The CDR3 spans 14 residues. CDR1 MDHEN and CDR2 SYDVKM come from the germline V gene. CDR3 residues: CASSSGQANTEAFF. CDR3 sequence (DNA): TGTGCCAGCAGTTCGGGACAGGCGAACACTGAAGCTTTCTTT.

This chain joins TRBV11-3 and TRBJ2-7, with TRBD1 matching over 9 bases. Germline V CDR1 and CDR2: SGHNT, YENEEA. Unmatched junction bases numbered 3, after V lost 6 bases and J lost 3 bases. The CDR3 runs to 13 residues. The chain's CDR3 is CASSSGQGYEQYF. For the CDR3, the DNA is TGTGCCAGCAGTTCGGGACAGGGCTACGAGCAGTACTTC.

J is TRBJ2-5 and V is TRBV18; 11 bases are a match to TRBD2. This CDR3 comprises 17 residues. Germline V CDR1 and CDR2: KGHSH, LQKENI. V shed 0 bases and J 4 bases; nucleotides not matched to a gene: 7. CDR3 protein: CASSPPGLAGGSETQYF. DNA of the CDR3: TGTGCCAGCTCACCACCGGGTCTAGCGGGAGGTTCAGAGACCCAGTACTTC.

About this clone: Other DNA sequences in this specimen translate into the identical CDR3. The chain has TRBV18 and TRBJ1-1; D may be TRBD1 (6 bases). CDR3 length: 14 amino acids. The V gene's germline CDR1 is KGHSH and CDR2 LQKENI. V lost 3 bases to trimming and J lost 3 bases, with 11 bases between them. The CDR3 bases are TGTGCCAGCTCACCGCCCCAGGGGTACACTGAAGCTTTCTTT. It specifies CASSPPQGYTEAFF.

The CDR3 sequence is CASSQRQAGADTQYF. CDR3 DNA sequence: TGCGCCAGCAGCCAGCGACAGGCAGGCGCAGATACGCAGTATTTT. The chain has TRBV4-1 and TRBJ2-3; D may be TRBD1 (6 bases). Germline CDR1 MGHRA, CDR2 YSYEKL. Trimming removed 3 bases at V and 4 bases at J, with 14 bases between. This CDR3 contains 15 residues.

This clone was seen just once. The chain combines TRBV11-2 with TRBJ1-6, with D possibly matching TRBD1 (5 bases). V lost 5 bases and J lost 11, with 16 bases in between. The CDR3 is 14 residues long. The germline gives CDR1 SGHAT, CDR2 FQNNGV. The CDR3 DNA reads TGTGCCAGCAGCGCCCGGGACCTAACGGCACCCCTCCACTTT. Its protein is CASSARDLTAPLHF.

CDR3 sequence: CASLHRNTGELFF. CDR3 bases: TGCGCTAGCCTACACAGAAACACCGGGGAGCTGTTTTTT. The chain links TRBV4-1 to TRBJ2-2, with unresolved D. This CDR3 is built from 13 residues. Germline V CDR1 and CDR2: MGHRA, YSYEKL.